Below are 15 T cell receptor beta chains sequenced from a single sample in a study of CD8+ T cells in alopecia areata. Specified treatment: oral pan-JAK inhibitor, 5-10 mg twice daily. It was cDNA, reverse transcribed from extracted RNA, that served as the sequencing template. The table came from immunoSEQ multiplex PCR; TCRdb's copy has only in-frame clones and leaves some out. The sample records nearly 95,000 clones, around 71% being singletons. Sample: CD8+ T cells sorted from blood, taken at week 44, from a patient treated with tofacitinib. The receptors stem from a human donor with alopecia areata.

This clone occurred a few times. The gene calls are TRBV4-1 and TRBJ2-7, with 11 bases identical to TRBD2. Germline V gene lookup returns CDR1 MGHRA and CDR2 YSYEKL. The CDR3 has 15 amino acids. V gave up 1 base and J gave up 3 bases; unmatched junction bases: 2. This CDR3 is CASSQVTSGGYEQYF. CDR3 coding DNA: TGCGCCAGCAGCCAAGTAACTAGCGGGGGCTACGAGCAGTACTTC.

This chain joins TRBV2 and TRBJ2-7; D uncertain. The CDR3 is made up of 12 amino acids. Germline V CDR1 and CDR2: SNHLY, FYNNEI. V lost 4 bases to trimming and J lost 5 bases, with 9 bases between them. DNA for the CDR3: TGTGCCAGCAGTGGACACGACGACGAGCAGTACTTC. Translation gives CASSGHDDEQYF.

The V call is TRBV4-1, the J call TRBJ1-1; D call uncertain. Trimming shortened V by 2 bases and J by 6 bases, and 13 bases separated the two germline ends. CDR1 and CDR2 from the germline V gene are MGHRA and YSYEKL. The CDR3 extends over 14 amino acids. DNA for the CDR3: TGCGCCAGCAGCCAATATGATGGAGTCGCTGAAGCTTTCTTT. This translates into CASSQYDGVAEAFF.

This clone was counted between two and nine times. The V gene is TRBV13, the J gene TRBJ1-2; 11 bases agree with TRBD1. This CDR3 is built from 16 residues. V dropped 5 bases and J dropped 2; count of bases not matched to a gene: 7. In germline, CDR1 is PRHDT, CDR2 FYEKMQ (reference sequence). Written as DNA, the CDR3 is TGTGCCAGCAGCATGGGACAGGGGGTTGCCAACTATGGCTACACCTTC. Translated, it gives CASSMGQGVANYGYTF.

The V gene is TRBV6-5, the J gene TRBJ1-6, with 8 bases identical to TRBD1. V was clipped by 8 bases and J by 10 bases; unmatched bases: 13. Germline CDR1 and CDR2: MNHEY and SVGAGI. The CDR3 extends over 15 amino acids. The DNA for the CDR3 is TGTGCCAGCGCCCCGCAGGACAGGGTTGAATCACCCCTCCACTTT. Protein product: CASAPQDRVESPLHF.

The chain recombines TRBV5-6 with TRBJ2-7; tentative D call: TRBD2 (6 bases). Trimming pared 2 bases from V and 7 bases from J, leaving 10 bases between. The length of the CDR3 is 12 residues. Germline CDR1 is SGHDT and CDR2 is YYEEEE. The CDR3 coding sequence is TGTGCCAGCAGCTTTGCGGAGGGGGAGCAGTACTTC. The encoded protein is CASSFAEGEQYF. Looking up the rest from reference TRBV5-6 and TRBJ2-7 gives the full variable domain: DAGVTQSPTHLIKTRGQQVTLRCSPKSGHDTVSWYQQALGQGPQFIFQYYEEEERQRGNFPDRFSGHQFPNYSSELNVNALLLGDSALYLCASSFAEGEQYFGPGTRLTVT.

The genes are TRBV5-1 and TRBJ2-3; the D call may be TRBD1 or TRBD2 (5 bases each). Per the germline V gene, CDR1 is SGHRS and CDR2 is YFSETQ. V lost 1 base and J lost 6, with 18 bases in between. CDR3 length: 16 residues. The CDR3 sequence: CASSLQGNEGGDTQYF. The CDR3 region has the DNA TGCGCCAGCAGCTTGCAGGGAAACGAAGGCGGGGATACGCAGTATTTT.

The CDR3: CASSLQRIWNNEQFF. The CDR3 DNA reads TGTGCCAGCAGCTTGCAAAGAATATGGAACAATGAGCAGTTCTTC. V is TRBV5-6 and J is TRBJ2-1; D not resolved. CDR3 size: 15 residues. The ends were cut back, 1 base at V and 5 bases at J, with 13 bases in the middle. The germline V gene encodes CDR1 SGHDT and CDR2 YYEEEE.

V is TRBV27 and J is TRBJ2-7; D may be TRBD1 (5 bases). Deletions cut 0 bases from V and 4 bases from J, with 7 bases between. Germline V gene data show CDR1 as MNHEY and CDR2 as SMNVEV (reference sequence). The CDR3 is 13 amino acids. In nucleotides, the CDR3 is TGTGCCAGCAGTTTATCGGCAGGGTACGAGCAGTACTTC. This encodes CASSLSAGYEQYF.

V and J are TRBV7-2 and TRBJ2-1, with D possibly TRBD1 on 5 matching bases. This CDR3 is 15 amino acids long. Looked up from germline, CDR1 is SGHTA and CDR2 is FQGNSA. The ends were cut back, 2 bases at V and 9 bases at J, with 17 bases in the middle. The CDR3 DNA sequence: TGTGCCAGCAGCTTATGGACATCCGGGTACGGTGAGCAGTTCTTC. Protein: CASSLWTSGYGEQFF.

V usage is TRBV5-6 and J usage is TRBJ2-3; 11 positions agree with TRBD2. V was clipped by 4 bases and J by 0 bases; unmatched bases: 10. Germline CDR1 reads SGHDT; CDR2 reads YYEEEE. The CDR3 is 18 residues long. The DNA of the CDR3 is TGTGCCAGCAGCCATCCCTCGACTAGCGGGGTTAGCACAGATACGCAGTATTTT. Protein sequence: CASSHPSTSGVSTDTQYF.

V is TRBV30 and J is TRBJ2-1; 7 positions agree with TRBD1. Germline V CDR1 and CDR2: GTSNPN, SVGIG (reference sequence). Trimming removed 5 bases from V and 0 bases from J; junction bases left unmatched: 7. The CDR3 has 15 residues. In nucleotides, the CDR3 is TGTGCCTGGGAAGGGGGACAGAGCTCCTACAATGAGCAGTTCTTC. Its translation is CAWEGGQSSYNEQFF. The full variable domain, rest sourced from reference TRBV30 and TRBJ2-1, is SQTIHQWPATLVQPVGSPLSLECTVEGTSNPNLYWYRQAAGRGLQLLFYSVGIGQISSEVPQNLSASRPQDRQFILSSKKLLLSDSGFYLCAWEGGQSSYNEQFFGPGTRLTVL.

The rearrangement joins TRBV11-2 to TRBJ1-2, with D uncertain. CDR3 length: 15 residues. V lost 0 bases, J lost 2 bases, and 10 bases lay in between. CDR1 and CDR2 from the germline V gene are SGHAT and FQNNGV. In DNA, the CDR3 is TGTGCCAGCAGCTTAGATCCGGGCAGCAACTATGGCTACACCTTC. Translated: CASSLDPGSNYGYTF.

The chain couples TRBV4-3 to TRBJ1-2; 7 nucleotides agree with TRBD1. V lost 2 bases and J lost 5; bases outside the gene matches: 5. Germline V gene lookup returns CDR1 LGHNA and CDR2 YSLEER. The CDR3 contains 14 residues. CDR3 DNA sequence: TGCGCCAGCAGCCAAAGCAGGGGGGGTTATGGCTACACCTTC. Translating it yields CASSQSRGGYGYTF.

This chain connects TRBV19 to TRBJ1-1, with D hard to call. The V end lost 7 bases, the J end lost 5 bases, and 14 bases lay between the germline ends. This CDR3 is built from 13 residues. Per germline, CDR1 LNHDA and CDR2 SQIVND (reference sequence). CDR3 sequence: CASMHSLGTEAFF. The CDR3 region has the DNA TGTGCCAGTATGCACTCCCTCGGGACTGAAGCTTTCTTT.